This T cell receptor beta chain was sequenced in a study of T cell repertoires in cytomegalovirus infection (dated by TCRdb to between 2018 and 2021). Regarding the research as a whole: Donor HLA type was relevant to the analysis, because carriage of CMV infection together with the matching HLA type was indicated by public TCR beta signatures. Points the paper makes about the study in general: In both this cohort and an independent cohort of a few hundred donors, the cumulative frequency of public TCR beta family members distinguished carriers of CMV infection plus the relevant HLA type. In the ex vivo response, HLA-C-restricted CMV-specific TCR beta clonotypes were dominant, and in two of eight donors the single most frequent clonotype came from this HLA-C-restricted group.

Sequencing took place on an Illumina HiSeq 1500. TCRdb reran the public reads through fastp at Q25 and MiXCR, keeping productive beta chains. Duplicate CDR3 protein sequences are folded into a single record with the most common DNA and genes. The sample table records approximately 250,000 distinct CDR3 sequences; 22% of these occur just once. Around a sixth of the sample is held by the ten biggest clonotypes. The CDR3, cysteine through phenylalanine, is 13 amino acids long. Only CDR3 DNA remains: 39 bases, in frame from the first base. V gives up 4 bases and J gives up 5 bases, and the segment between their germline ends measures 12 bases. CDR1 and CDR2 are read off the germline V gene as MGHRA and YSYEKL. This clonotype was seen only a few times. The antigen it binds to is not known. Per-base quality was not reported, and no clone a single base away is much larger than it.

This TCR came from a human donor in good health (CMV status not recorded). Some clones in this sample may be carry-over from other donors' samples. Here the chain combines TRBV4-1 and TRBJ2-7; a confident D gene designation cannot be given. Sequencing was done on a sample of CD8+ T cells from PBMCs. The DNA sequence follows: TGCGCCAGCAGCCGAGGCATTGGGAACGAGCAGTACTTC. It translates to CASSRGIGNEQYF.